Presented here are 18 T cell receptor beta chains from one specimen sequenced in a study of Ad26.COV2.S vaccination and SARS-CoV-2 variants. This sample's treatment: around 19 received Ad26.COV2.S at low or high dose, single or two shots; 5 received placebo; per-sample allocation not given. Vaccine and placebo recipients were sampled on day 63 after the first injection. Libraries were prepared by immunoSEQ multiplex PCR; TCRdb keeps only in-frame clonotypes and omits some of them. Seen here are roughly 350,000 clones, 75% to 90% observed once, and the top ten hold 9.5% to 12%. Sequenced material: peripheral blood, taken in a trial of Ad26.COV2.S vaccine versus placebo. These receptor sequences come from a person aged 18-60 years who received the Ad26.COV2.S COVID-19 vaccine or a placebo.

This clone was picked up one time. The J gene is TRBJ2-5, the V gene TRBV5-1, with D tentatively TRBD1 (6 bases). There are 14 residues in the CDR3. Per the germline V gene, CDR1 is SGHRS and CDR2 is YFSETQ. V was clipped by 3 bases and J by 3 bases, with 12 bases between them. CDR3 in amino acids: CASSYGQSEETQYF. The CDR3 DNA is TGCGCCAGCAGCTATGGACAGTCGGAAGAGACCCAGTACTTC.

This clone was seen more than once but under ten times. The chain recombines TRBV4-3 with TRBJ1-2; no reliable D call. Germline V lookup: CDR1 LGHNA, CDR2 YSLEER. V was clipped by 1 base and J by 2 bases, with 11 bases between them. There are 15 residues in the CDR3. CDR3 sequence reads: CASSQGLAENYGYTF. The DNA for the CDR3 is TGCGCCAGCAGCCAAGGACTAGCAGAGAACTATGGCTACACCTTC.

CDR3 coding DNA: TGTGCCAGCAGCGCCTGGGCTAGCGGAGTGCAGCGGGGCGAGCAGTACTTC. This sequence encodes CASSAWASGVQRGEQYF. V gene TRBV13 combines with J gene TRBJ2-7; 7 bases agree with TRBD2. CDR3 size: 17 residues. Trimming removed 5 bases from V and 6 bases from J; junction bases left unmatched: 19. Per germline, CDR1 PRHDT and CDR2 FYEKMQ (reference sequence). Using reference TRBV13 and TRBJ2-7 for the parts outside the CDR3, the full variable domain is AAGVIQSPRHLIKEKRETATLKCYPIPRHDTVYWYQQGPGQDPQFLISFYEKMQSDKGSIPDRFSAQQFSDYHSELNMSSLELGDSALYFCASSAWASGVQRGEQYFGPGTRLTVT.

The chain employs TRBV19 and TRBJ1-1; D unresolved. CDR1 is LNHDA and CDR2 is SQIVND in the germline V gene (reference sequence). Trimming took 10 bases from V and 2 from J, leaving 20 bases between them. CDR3 size: 15 residues. The DNA of the CDR3 is TGTGCCACTACGATTTCGCCCGGTTCTAACACTGAAGCTTTCTTT. Translating it yields CATTISPGSNTEAFF.

The J gene is TRBJ1-5, the V gene TRBV10-3, with D unclear. The CDR3 length is 13 residues. The V end was cut by 3 bases, the J end by 0 bases, with 3 bases between. Germline assignment: CDR1 ENHRY and CDR2 SYGVKD. CDR3 residues: CAISENSNQPQHF. DNA of the CDR3: TGTGCCATCAGTGAAAATAGCAATCAGCCCCAGCATTTT.

This clone was recorded only once. V gene TRBV7-2 combines with J gene TRBJ1-4; 11 nucleotides agree with TRBD1. The CDR3 consists of 15 residues. With 2 bases clipped from V and 7 bases from J, the junction kept 3 bases outside the gene matches. The V gene's germline CDR1 is SGHTA and CDR2 FQGNSA. DNA of the CDR3: TGTGCCAGCAGCTTATCAGGGACAGGGGGTGAAAAACTGTTTTTT. Translating it yields CASSLSGTGGEKLFF.

This chain connects TRBV28 to TRBJ1-5; no reliable D call. Per germline, CDR1 MDHEN and CDR2 SYDVKM. Between the trimmed V and J ends, which lost 6 bases and 10 bases, there was a span of 10 bases. The CDR3 is 11 amino acids. This chain's CDR3 is CASSLGRPQHF. The CDR3 DNA reads TGTGCCAGCAGCCTTGGCCGTCCCCAGCATTTT.

The table lists this clone with a count of one. V is TRBV11-2 and J is TRBJ1-3, with D perhaps TRBD1 (5 bases). The V and J ends lost 1 base and 1 base respectively, with 14 bases between them. CDR1 SGHAT and CDR2 FQNNGV come from the germline V gene. There are 17 residues in the CDR3. CDR3 amino acids: CASSLGSRALSGNTIYF. The CDR3 DNA follows: TGTGCCAGCAGCTTAGGGAGCAGGGCGCTATCTGGAAACACCATATATTTT. Full variable domain (remainder filled in from reference TRBV11-2 and TRBJ1-3): EAGVAQSPRYKIIEKRQSVAFWCNPISGHATLYWYQQILGQGPKLLIQFQNNGVVDDSQLPKDRFSAERLKGVDSTLKIQPAKLEDSAVYLCASSLGSRALSGNTIYFGEGSWLTVV.

The chain couples TRBV7-8 to TRBJ2-2; the D is unclear. This CDR3 spans 14 amino acids. V shed 4 bases and J shed 9 bases, with 15 bases lying between them. Germline V gene data show CDR1 as SGHVS and CDR2 as FQNEAQ. In nucleotides, the CDR3 is TGTGCCAGCAGCTCACGGATGGATCACCGGGAGCTGTTTTTT. This encodes CASSSRMDHRELFF.

V usage is TRBV7-2 and J usage is TRBJ1-5; 8 positions agree with TRBD1. CDR3 length: 18 amino acids. Germline-derived CDR1 and CDR2 are SGHTA and FQGNSA. The V segment lost 1 base and the J segment 0 bases; nucleotides outside the gene matches: 8. The chain's CDR3 is CASSLGGQDFYSNQPQHF. In nucleotides, the CDR3 is TGTGCCAGCAGCTTAGGGGGACAGGATTTCTATAGCAATCAGCCCCAGCATTTT.

The chain has TRBV19 and TRBJ2-7; the D is unclear. Germline CDR1 reads LNHDA; CDR2 reads SQIVND (reference sequence). This CDR3 is 13 amino acids long. The V end was cut by 1 base, the J end by 0 bases, with 4 bases between. The CDR3 DNA reads TGTGCCAGTAGTATAGTCCACTCCTACGAGCAGTACTTC. It is translated as CASSIVHSYEQYF.

CDR3 DNA sequence: TGTGCCAGCAGCTTTCCAGGGGCCGAGCAGTTCTTC. Amino acid sequence: CASSFPGAEQFF. The chain combines TRBV5-6 with TRBJ2-1, with D tentatively TRBD1 (6 bases). Trimming cost V 2 bases and J 10 bases, with 10 bases left between them. The CDR3 is 12 residues long. Germline assignment: CDR1 SGHDT and CDR2 YYEEEE.

V usage is TRBV3-1 (or the pseudogene TRBV3-2) and J usage is TRBJ2-3; 9 bases map to TRBD2. The V and J ends lost 0 bases and 9 bases, in that order; junction bases with no gene match: 10. The CDR3 covers 16 residues. CDR1 is LGHDT and CDR2 is YNNKEL in the germline V gene (reference sequence). CDR3 nucleotide sequence: TGTGCCAGCAGCCAAGATAGGCTAGCGGGGTCAGGGACGCAGTATTTT. Its translation: CASSQDRLAGSGTQYF.

This CDR3 reads CASSPGQNEQFF. CDR3 nucleotide sequence: TGTGCCAGCAGCCCGGGACAGAATGAGCAGTTCTTC. J is TRBJ2-1 and V is TRBV12-3 or TRBV12-4; 7 bases map to TRBD1. V trimming: 6 bases; J trimming: 7 bases; junction bases outside the gene matches: 3. This CDR3 comprises 12 residues.

V usage is TRBV4-1 and J usage is TRBJ1-5, with a weak D call TRBD1 (6 bases). The germline V and J ends were trimmed by 2 bases and 7 bases, with 9 bases remaining between them. Germline V lookup: CDR1 MGHRA, CDR2 YSYEKL. This CDR3 is 13 amino acids long. CDR3 nucleotide sequence: TGCGCCAGCAGCCAACAACAGGGCCAGCCCCAGCATTTT. This codes for CASSQQQGQPQHF.

The CDR3 bases are TGTGCCAGCAGTTCTGGACTAGGCGACACCCGCTCCTACGAGCAGTACTTC. As protein: CASSSGLGDTRSYEQYF. The V call is TRBV27, the J call TRBJ2-7; 7 bases map to TRBD2. The CDR3 loop spans 17 amino acids. J was trimmed by 0 bases and V by 4 bases; bases with no gene match: 12. The germline gives CDR1 MNHEY, CDR2 SMNVEV (reference sequence).

The J gene is TRBJ1-4, the V gene TRBV3-1 (or the pseudogene TRBV3-2); 9 nucleotides align to TRBD1. Trimming cost V 2 bases and J 8 bases; bases outside gene matches: 9. Germline-derived CDR1 and CDR2 are LGHDT and YNNKEL (reference sequence). The CDR3 extends over 16 amino acids. CDR3 protein: CASSQHTGGSGEKLFF. CDR3 sequence (DNA): TGTGCCAGCAGCCAACACACAGGGGGCTCCGGGGAAAAACTGTTTTTT.

This clone has only one observation. V and J are TRBV9 and TRBJ2-3; TRBD2 aligns across 10 bases. CDR1 SGDLS and CDR2 YYNGEE come from the germline V gene. This CDR3 comprises 15 residues. The J segment lost 4 bases and the V segment lost 4 bases, leaving 6 bases of the junction unmatched. CDR3 nucleotide sequence: TGTGCCAGCAGCCCCAGCGGGGGGGCCTCAGATACGCAGTATTTT. Translation: CASSPSGGASDTQYF.